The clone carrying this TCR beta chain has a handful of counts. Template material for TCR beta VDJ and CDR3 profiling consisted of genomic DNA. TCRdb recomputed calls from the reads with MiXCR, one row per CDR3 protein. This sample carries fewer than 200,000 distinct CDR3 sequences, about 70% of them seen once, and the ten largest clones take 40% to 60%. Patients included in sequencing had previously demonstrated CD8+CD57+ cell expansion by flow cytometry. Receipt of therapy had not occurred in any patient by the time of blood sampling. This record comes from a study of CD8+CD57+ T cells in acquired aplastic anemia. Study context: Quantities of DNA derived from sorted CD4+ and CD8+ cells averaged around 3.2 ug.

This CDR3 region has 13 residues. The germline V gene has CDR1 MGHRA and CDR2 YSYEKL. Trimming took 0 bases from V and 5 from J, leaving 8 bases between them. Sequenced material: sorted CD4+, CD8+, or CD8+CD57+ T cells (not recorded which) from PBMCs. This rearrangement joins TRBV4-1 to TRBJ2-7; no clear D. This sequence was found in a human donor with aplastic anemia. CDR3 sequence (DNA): TGCGCCAGCAGCCAAGATCGTACTAACGAGCAGTACTTC. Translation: CASSQDRTNEQYF.